This is a list of T cell receptor beta chains from one sample in a study of blood T cell repertoires in COVID-19. Sequencing used immunoSEQ multiplex PCR; TCRdb keeps in-frame clones, though not all of them. The profile covers 250,000 to 350,000 clones, with over 80% appearing a single time and around 4.2% taken by the ten largest. The material sequenced was peripheral blood. The receptors stem from a woman aged 45-65 years with active or convalescent COVID-19. Each CDR3 is given with its conserved first and last residue. The D gene is left open where the match is weak. A clone size is listed for some rows: how often the clone was seen (once, few, many), or a class if it is expanded.

CDR3: CASSPPSTSGRDLLVEQYF
DNA: TGTGCCAGCTCACCACCAAGTACTAGCGGGAGGGACCTATTGGTCGAGCAGTACTTC
D: TRBD2
V: TRBV18
J: TRBJ2-7
size: .

CDR3: CASSAQGAGSGYTF
DNA: TGCGCCAGCAGCGCCCAGGGGGCAGGCAGTGGCTACACCTTC
D: TRBD1
V: TRBV5-1
J: TRBJ1-2
size: once

CDR3: CASLAEPLSNQPQHF
DNA: TGTGCCAGCCTCGCGGAACCCCTTAGCAATCAGCCCCAGCATTTT
D: .
V: TRBV28
J: TRBJ1-5
size: few

CDR3: CASSPGITDTQYF
DNA: TGTGCCAGCAGCCCAGGGATCACAGATACGCAGTATTTT
D: .
V: TRBV5-4
J: TRBJ2-3
size: .

CDR3: CASSSAGEITGELFF
DNA: TGTGCCAGCAGTTCAGCGGGAGAAATCACCGGGGAGCTGTTTTTT
D: TRBD2
V: TRBV11-2
J: TRBJ2-2
size: .

CDR3: CASSEVGDRSYTF
DNA: TGTGCCAGCAGTGAAGTGGGGGACAGGAGCTACACCTTC
D: TRBD1
V: TRBV6-1
J: TRBJ1-2
size: .

CDR3: CASSLQGNTEAFF
DNA: TGTGCCAGCAGCTTACAGGGGAACACTGAAGCTTTCTTT
D: .
V: TRBV7-2
J: TRBJ1-1
size: .

CDR3: CASSDLSGNTGELFF
DNA: TGTGCCAGCAGCGACTTGAGCGGGAACACCGGGGAGCTGTTTTTT
D: .
V: TRBV9
J: TRBJ2-2
size: .

CDR3: CASSLSLVKGPAKNIQYF
DNA: TGTGCCAGCAGTCTCTCGTTAGTGAAGGGGCCGGCCAAAAACATTCAGTACTTC
D: .
V: TRBV27
J: TRBJ2-4
size: .

CDR3: CASSQGHRDADTQYF
DNA: TGTGCCAGCAGCCAGGGACATAGAGATGCAGATACGCAGTATTTT
D: .
V: TRBV7-9
J: TRBJ2-3
size: few

CDR3: CASSSDRDLNQPQHF
DNA: TGTGCCAGCAGCTCCGACAGGGATCTCAATCAGCCCCAGCATTTT
D: TRBD1
V: TRBV5-6
J: TRBJ1-5
size: .

CDR3: CASSIQGAEAFF
DNA: TGTGCCAGTAGCATTCAGGGGGCAGAAGCTTTCTTT
D: TRBD1
V: TRBV19
J: TRBJ1-1
size: .

CDR3: CASIGERAKNIQYF
DNA: TGTGCCAGTATCGGGGAACGAGCCAAAAACATTCAGTACTTC
D: .
V: TRBV19
J: TRBJ2-4
size: .

CDR3: CASSRTGELHEKLFF
DNA: TGTGCCAGCTCACGGACAGGGGAGCTGCATGAAAAACTGTTTTTT
D: TRBD1
V: TRBV18
J: TRBJ1-4
size: .

CDR3: CASRVTDEQFF
DNA: TGTGCCAGTAGAGTGACAGATGAGCAGTTCTTC
D: .
V: TRBV19
J: TRBJ2-1
size: few

CDR3: CSVDMRMGGTQYF
DNA: TGCAGCGTTGATATGAGAATGGGAGGTACGCAGTATTTT
D: .
V: TRBV29-1
J: TRBJ2-3
size: once

CDR3: CASSQQMNTEAFF
DNA: TGTGCCAGTAGTCAACAGATGAACACTGAAGCTTTCTTT
D: .
V: TRBV19
J: TRBJ1-1
size: .

CDR3: CASSLGGEQFF
DNA: TGTGCCAGCAGTTTGGGGGGTGAGCAGTTCTTC
D: .
V: TRBV12-3/TRBV12-4
J: TRBJ2-1
size: .

CDR3: CASSPTGIGANYGYTF
DNA: TGTGCCAGCAGTCCGACAGGGATTGGTGCTAACTATGGCTACACCTTC
D: TRBD1
V: TRBV27
J: TRBJ1-2
size: .

CDR3: CASSSRGQGAREQYF
DNA: TGTGCCAGCAGCTCCAGAGGACAGGGGGCGAGAGAGCAGTACTTC
D: TRBD1
V: TRBV5-4
J: TRBJ2-7
size: .

CDR3: CASSPAGGGGETQYF
DNA: TGTGCCAGCAGCCCGGCAGGGGGCGGAGGTGAGACCCAGTACTTC
D: TRBD1
V: TRBV5-5
J: TRBJ2-5
size: .

CDR3: CASSRTGGSSYEQYF
DNA: TGTGCCAGCAGCCGTACAGGGGGTAGTTCCTACGAGCAGTACTTC
D: TRBD1
V: TRBV7-2
J: TRBJ2-7
size: .

CDR3: CASGLAGTYEQYF
DNA: TGTGCCAGCGGGCTAGCGGGTACCTACGAGCAGTACTTC
D: TRBD2
V: TRBV28
J: TRBJ2-7
size: .

CDR3: CASSGTVLNEQYF
DNA: TGTGCCAGCAGCGGGACAGTGTTGAACGAGCAGTACTTC
D: TRBD1
V: TRBV5-5
J: TRBJ2-7
size: .

CDR3: CASSRGGTSGNTIYF
DNA: TGTGCCAGCAGCCGCGGGGGGACCTCTGGAAACACCATATATTTT
D: .
V: TRBV7-9
J: TRBJ1-3
size: .

CDR3: CASSDRTQETQYF
DNA: TGTGCCAGCAGTGACCGGACTCAAGAGACCCAGTACTTC
D: .
V: TRBV2
J: TRBJ2-5
size: .

CDR3: CASSPRGVTADTQYF
DNA: TGCGCCAGCAGCCCGCGGGGAGTAACTGCAGATACGCAGTATTTT
D: .
V: TRBV5-1
J: TRBJ2-3
size: few

CDR3: CASSLESGTSSYEQYF
DNA: TGCGCCAGCAGCTTGGAGTCTGGGACTAGCTCCTACGAGCAGTACTTC
D: TRBD2
V: TRBV5-1
J: TRBJ2-7
size: .

CDR3: CASRPGATYEQYF
DNA: TGTGCCAGTAGGCCGGGAGCAACCTACGAGCAGTACTTC
D: .
V: TRBV6-6
J: TRBJ2-7
size: .

CDR3: CASSLVTQVEAFF
DNA: TGTGCCAGCAGCTTAGTCACACAGGTTGAAGCTTTCTTT
D: .
V: TRBV7-2
J: TRBJ1-1
size: few

CDR3: CASSQEEGRVGGYTF
DNA: TGTGCCAGCAGCCAAGAGGAGGGGCGGGTTGGAGGCTACACCTTC
D: .
V: TRBV14
J: TRBJ1-2
size: .

CDR3: CASGDRSYEQYF
DNA: TGCGCCAGCGGAGACAGGTCCTACGAGCAGTACTTC
D: .
V: TRBV5-1
J: TRBJ2-7
size: .

CDR3: CASQGASYNSPLHF
DNA: TGTGCCTCACAGGGGGCCTCCTATAATTCACCCCTCCACTTT
D: TRBD1
V: TRBV30
J: TRBJ1-6
size: .

CDR3: CASRPPYPSREEKLFF
DNA: TGCGCCAGCAGACCCCCTTACCCCTCGCGTGAGGAAAAACTGTTTTTT
D: .
V: TRBV5-1
J: TRBJ1-4
size: .

CDR3: CASKKGGNSYNEQFF
DNA: TGTGCCAGCAAGAAGGGCGGGAACTCCTACAATGAGCAGTTCTTC
D: .
V: TRBV27
J: TRBJ2-1
size: .

CDR3: CASSTSGDSGNTIYF
DNA: TGCGCCAGCAGCACCTCAGGGGACTCTGGAAACACCATATATTTT
D: .
V: TRBV5-1
J: TRBJ1-3
size: few

CDR3: CASSTRGGTQYF
DNA: TGTGCCAGCAGTACAAGGGGGGGGACGCAGTATTTT
D: .
V: TRBV6-5
J: TRBJ2-3
size: once

CDR3: CASSLVTGGPYEQYF
DNA: TGTGCCAGCAGCTTAGTGACAGGGGGCCCCTACGAGCAGTACTTC
D: TRBD1
V: TRBV11-2
J: TRBJ2-7
size: .

CDR3: CATSRDVGGPTDTQYF
DNA: TGTGCCACCAGCAGAGATGTGGGAGGGCCCACAGATACGCAGTATTTT
D: TRBD2
V: TRBV15
J: TRBJ2-3
size: .

CDR3: CASSPDTNYGYTF
DNA: TGTGCCAGCAGCCCGGACACAAACTATGGCTACACCTTC
D: .
V: TRBV3-1/TRBV3-2
J: TRBJ1-2
size: .

CDR3: CASSQEASYEQYF
DNA: TGTGCCAGCAGCCAAGAAGCCTCCTACGAGCAGTACTTC
D: .
V: TRBV4-2
J: TRBJ2-7
size: .

CDR3: CATRENIGLGTDTQYF
DNA: TGTGCCACCAGGGAAAACATCGGGTTGGGCACAGATACGCAGTATTTT
D: .
V: TRBV24-1
J: TRBJ2-3
size: .

CDR3: CASRLRGREKLFF
DNA: TGTGCCAGCAGACTCAGGGGGCGTGAAAAACTGTTTTTT
D: TRBD1
V: TRBV12-3/TRBV12-4
J: TRBJ1-4
size: .

CDR3: CASSLEQSGSGEKLFF
DNA: TGTGCCAGCAGCTTGGAACAATCGGGATCTGGTGAAAAACTGTTTTTT
D: .
V: TRBV5-5
J: TRBJ1-4
size: .

CDR3: CASRGTSGMGGDTQYF
DNA: TGTGCCAGCAGAGGGACTAGCGGGATGGGAGGGGATACGCAGTATTTT
D: TRBD2
V: TRBV7-9
J: TRBJ2-3
size: .

CDR3: CAWSREGGQNNSPLHF
DNA: TGTGCCTGGAGTCGAGAGGGGGGGCAGAATAATTCACCCCTCCACTTT
D: .
V: TRBV30
J: TRBJ1-6
size: .

CDR3: CASNTGRGTDTQYF
DNA: TGTGCCAGCAATACAGGGAGAGGAACAGATACGCAGTATTTT
D: .
V: TRBV2
J: TRBJ2-3
size: .

CDR3: CASSDTSGLYQETQYF
DNA: TGTGCCAGCAGCGATACTAGCGGGTTGTACCAAGAGACCCAGTACTTC
D: TRBD2
V: TRBV2
J: TRBJ2-5
size: .

CDR3: CASSPGTGAGGYGYTF
DNA: TGTGCCAGCAGTCCCGGGACAGGCGCCGGGGGCTATGGCTACACCTTC
D: TRBD1
V: TRBV28
J: TRBJ1-2
size: .

CDR3: CASSLAGVTGNTIYF
DNA: TGCGCCAGCAGCTTGGCGGGGGTGACTGGAAACACCATATATTTT
D: .
V: TRBV5-1
J: TRBJ1-3
size: .

CDR3: CASSFLSAGVAYNEQFF
DNA: TGTGCCAGCAGTTTTCTCTCAGCGGGAGTAGCATACAATGAGCAGTTCTTC
D: TRBD2
V: TRBV27
J: TRBJ2-1
size: .